The rows below give T cell receptor beta chains drawn from one sample of a study of vaccination effects on CD4 cells after COVID-19. Repertoires were generated with immunoSEQ multiplex PCR, while TCRdb's copy carries only in-frame clones and drops some. Among about 30,000 clones, 80% were seen once, and the ten largest hold 5.5% to 7.5%. Their specific antigens are unknown. The sample was CD4+ T cells from PBMCs cultured with SARS-CoV-2 spike peptides, taken after COVID-19 vaccination. Receptors originate from a human donor who received a COVID-19 vaccine. Some clones in this sample may be carry-over from other donors' samples. Both conserved end residues are part of each CDR3. Fields, in order: V gene, J gene, CDR3 protein.

V: TRBV28; J: TRBJ2-1; CDR3: CATREGTGGNNEQFF
V: TRBV4-1; J: TRBJ2-3; CDR3: CASSQPQGVRDTQYF
V: TRBV4-1; J: TRBJ1-5; CDR3: CASSQEGHPNQPQHF
V: TRBV6-6; J: TRBJ1-4; CDR3: CASIEQGRNEKLFF
V: TRBV7-9; J: TRBJ1-4; CDR3: CASSCRDWPKKLFF
V: TRBV6-6; J: TRBJ2-5; CDR3: CASSYTIETQYF
V: TRBV5-4; J: TRBJ1-1; CDR3: CASSLPSRVNTEAFF
V: TRBV6-5; J: TRBJ1-2; CDR3: CASNTNYGYTF
V: TRBV5-4; J: TRBJ1-1; CDR3: CASSFPNRAEAFF
V: TRBV18; J: TRBJ2-5; CDR3: CASSSTRGPQETQYF
V: TRBV9; J: TRBJ2-3; CDR3: CASSVRQGGSTDTQYF
V: TRBV6-5; J: TRBJ1-2; CDR3: CASWTGDYSGYTF
V: TRBV6-5; J: TRBJ1-3; CDR3: CASSYGVSSSGNTIYF
V: TRBV18; J: TRBJ1-1; CDR3: CASSPKISDTEAFF
V: TRBV5-1; J: TRBJ2-5; CDR3: CASSLTAAQETQYF
V: TRBV4-2; J: TRBJ2-3; CDR3: CASSHPVAGKGGADTQYF
V: TRBV6-1; J: TRBJ2-7; CDR3: CASSEAVDPSSYEQYF
V: TRBV24-1; J: TRBJ2-2; CDR3: CATSDLDRASGEDTGELFF
V: TRBV2; J: TRBJ1-2; CDR3: CASSDHRYGYTF
V: TRBV3-1/TRBV3-2; J: TRBJ2-2; CDR3: CASSQHGGARTGELFF
V: TRBV10-1; J: TRBJ2-3; CDR3: CASSDPTGVWDTQYF
V: TRBV6-5; J: TRBJ2-2; CDR3: CASSYGGGGTGELFF